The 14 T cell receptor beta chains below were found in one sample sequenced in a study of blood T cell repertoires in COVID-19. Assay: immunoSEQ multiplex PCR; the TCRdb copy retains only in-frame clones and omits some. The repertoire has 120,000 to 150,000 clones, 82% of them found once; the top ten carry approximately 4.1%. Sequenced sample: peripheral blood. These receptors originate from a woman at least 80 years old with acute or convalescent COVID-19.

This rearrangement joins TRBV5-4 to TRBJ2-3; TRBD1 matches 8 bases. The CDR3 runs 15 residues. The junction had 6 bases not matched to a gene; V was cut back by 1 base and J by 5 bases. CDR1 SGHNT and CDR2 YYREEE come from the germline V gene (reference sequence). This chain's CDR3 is CASSLQGAGGDTQYF. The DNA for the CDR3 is TGTGCCAGCAGCTTGCAGGGGGCCGGGGGAGATACGCAGTATTTT.

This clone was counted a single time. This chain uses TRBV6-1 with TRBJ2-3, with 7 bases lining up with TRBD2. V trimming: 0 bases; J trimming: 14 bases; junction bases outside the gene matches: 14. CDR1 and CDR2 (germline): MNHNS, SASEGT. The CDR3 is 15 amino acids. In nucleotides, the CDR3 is TGTGCCAGCAGTGAAGCCTCAGGACTAGTTGGGGGTGGGTATTTT. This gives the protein CASSEASGLVGGGYF.

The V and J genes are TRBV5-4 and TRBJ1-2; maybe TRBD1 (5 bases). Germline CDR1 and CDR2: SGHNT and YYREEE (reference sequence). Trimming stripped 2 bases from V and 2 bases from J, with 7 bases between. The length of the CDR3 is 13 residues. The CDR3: CASSLGENYGYTF. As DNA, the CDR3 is TGTGCCAGCAGCTTAGGGGAAAACTATGGCTACACCTTC.

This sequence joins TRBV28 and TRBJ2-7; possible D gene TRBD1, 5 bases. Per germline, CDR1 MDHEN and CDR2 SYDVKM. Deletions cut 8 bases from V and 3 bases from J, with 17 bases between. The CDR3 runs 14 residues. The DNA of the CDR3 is TGTGCCAGCCAAGTTCAGGGTTTAATCTACGAGCAGTACTTC. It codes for CASQVQGLIYEQYF.

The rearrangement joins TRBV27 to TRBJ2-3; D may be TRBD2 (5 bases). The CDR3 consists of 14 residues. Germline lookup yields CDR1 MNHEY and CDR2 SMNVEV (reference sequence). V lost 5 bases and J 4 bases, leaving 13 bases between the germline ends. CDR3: CASSVTSFSDTQYF. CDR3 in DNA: TGTGCCAGCAGTGTTACTAGTTTCTCAGATACGCAGTATTTT.

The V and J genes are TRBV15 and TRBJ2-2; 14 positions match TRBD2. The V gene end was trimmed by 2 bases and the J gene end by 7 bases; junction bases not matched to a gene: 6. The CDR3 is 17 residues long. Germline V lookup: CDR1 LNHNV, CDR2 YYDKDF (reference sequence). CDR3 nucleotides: TGTGCCACCAGCAGAAGGACTAGCGGGGGGTATAACGGGGAGCTGTTTTTT. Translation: CATSRRTSGGYNGELFF.

This chain's CDR3 is CATSRSAERGTDTQYF. CDR3 nucleotides: TGTGCCACCAGCAGAAGCGCGGAGCGGGGTACAGATACGCAGTATTTT. This chain connects TRBV15 to TRBJ2-3, with 7 bases that match TRBD2. CDR3 length: 16 residues. Trimming took 2 bases from V and 3 from J; bases not matched to a gene: 8. Per germline, CDR1 LNHNV and CDR2 YYDKDF (reference sequence).

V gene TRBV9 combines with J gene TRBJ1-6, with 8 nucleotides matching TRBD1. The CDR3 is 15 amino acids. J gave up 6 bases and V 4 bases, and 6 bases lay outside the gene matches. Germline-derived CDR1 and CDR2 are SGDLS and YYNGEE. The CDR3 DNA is TGTGCCAGCAGCACAGGACAGGGAGCTAATTCACCCCTCCACTTT. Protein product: CASSTGQGANSPLHF. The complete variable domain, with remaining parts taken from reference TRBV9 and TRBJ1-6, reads DSGVTQTPKHLITATGQRVTLRCSPRSGDLSVYWYQQSLDQGLQFLIQYYNGEERAKGNILERFSAQQFPDLHSELNLSSLELGDSALYFCASSTGQGANSPLHFGNGTRLTVT.

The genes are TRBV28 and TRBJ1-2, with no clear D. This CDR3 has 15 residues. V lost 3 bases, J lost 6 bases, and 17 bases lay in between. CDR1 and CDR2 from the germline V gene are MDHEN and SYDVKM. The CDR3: CASSFFLRRWNGYTF. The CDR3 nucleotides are TGTGCCAGCAGTTTCTTTTTGAGGCGGTGGAATGGCTACACCTTC.

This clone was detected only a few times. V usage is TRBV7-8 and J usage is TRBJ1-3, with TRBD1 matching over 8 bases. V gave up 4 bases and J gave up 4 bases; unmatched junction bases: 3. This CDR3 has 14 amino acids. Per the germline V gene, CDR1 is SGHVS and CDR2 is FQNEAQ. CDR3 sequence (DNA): TGTGCCAGCAGCTGGGACAGGCTGGGAAACACCATATATTTT. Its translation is CASSWDRLGNTIYF.

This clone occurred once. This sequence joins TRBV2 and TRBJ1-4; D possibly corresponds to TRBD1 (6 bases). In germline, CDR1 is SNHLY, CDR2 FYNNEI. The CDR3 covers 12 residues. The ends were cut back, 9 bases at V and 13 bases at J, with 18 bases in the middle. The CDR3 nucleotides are TGTGCCAGTTCTCCACAGGGTCAGGGACTGTTTTTT. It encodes CASSPQGQGLFF.

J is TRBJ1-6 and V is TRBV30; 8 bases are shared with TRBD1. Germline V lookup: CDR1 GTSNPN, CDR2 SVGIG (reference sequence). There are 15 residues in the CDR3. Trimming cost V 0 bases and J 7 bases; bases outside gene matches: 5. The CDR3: CAWSVIGQGNSPLHF. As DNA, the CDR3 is TGTGCCTGGAGTGTAATTGGACAGGGAAATTCACCCCTCCACTTT.

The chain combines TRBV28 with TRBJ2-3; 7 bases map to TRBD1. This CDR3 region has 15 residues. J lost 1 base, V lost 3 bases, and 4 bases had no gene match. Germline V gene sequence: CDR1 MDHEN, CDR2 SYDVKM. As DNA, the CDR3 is TGTGCCAGCAGTTTCTCCGGACAGGGCACAGATACGCAGTATTTT. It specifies CASSFSGQGTDTQYF.

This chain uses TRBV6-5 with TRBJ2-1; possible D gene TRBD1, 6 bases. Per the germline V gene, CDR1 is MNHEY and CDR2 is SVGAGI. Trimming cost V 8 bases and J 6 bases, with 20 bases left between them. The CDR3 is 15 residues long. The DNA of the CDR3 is TGTGCCAGCGCCAACAGGGTGGGGTCGGGCAATGAGCAGTTCTTC. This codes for CASANRVGSGNEQFF.